Shown below are 2 T cell receptor beta chains from a single sample sequenced in a study of cytotoxic CD8 clonotypes in ibrutinib-treated CLL. The data were produced by immunoSEQ multiplex PCR, yet TCRdb's version contains in-frame clones alone and is incomplete. The sample carries approximately 130,000 clones, roughly 84% recorded once. This sample comprised PBMCs, obtained after 24 months of ibrutinib treatment. The receptors here all came from a human donor with chronic lymphocytic leukemia.

The chain links TRBV6-6 to TRBJ1-1; 8 bases fit TRBD1. Per the germline V gene, CDR1 is MNHNY and CDR2 is SVGAGI (reference sequence). V shed 9 bases, J shed 4 bases, and the junction held 13 bases outside the gene matches. The CDR3 is made up of 15 amino acids. CDR3 sequence: CASRTARGQSTEAFF. CDR3 in DNA: TGTGCCAGTCGTACCGCCAGGGGGCAAAGCACTGAAGCTTTCTTT.

This rearrangement joins TRBV2 to TRBJ1-5; TRBD1 aligns across 7 bases. CDR3 length: 15 residues. J lost 0 bases, V lost 6 bases, and 5 bases had no gene match. From germline, CDR1 is SNHLY and CDR2 FYNNEI. The CDR3 DNA is TGTGCCAGCAGGGCAGGGGGGTATAGCAATCAGCCCCAGCATTTT. Amino acid sequence: CASRAGGYSNQPQHF.